Here is one T cell receptor beta chain with its context. Authors' analysis steps: Estimation of nucleated cell counts was performed using reference gene primer amplification. The table came from immunoSEQ multiplex PCR; TCRdb's copy has only in-frame clones and leaves some out. The DNA was the basis for D and trimming; V, J and clone size are from that table. This table holds about 200,000 clones, 84% found once. The sample comes from a study of blood T cell repertoires in COVID-19. As for the study in general: Samples of COVID-19 (acute and convalescent) were obtained from the United States, Italy and Spain.

Input material: peripheral blood. This sequence originates from a human donor in a cohort sampled during active COVID-19.

The CDR3 sequence is CASSRDFQETQYF. The CDR3 bases are TGTGCCAGCAGTCGGGACTTCCAAGAGACCCAGTACTTC. The chain couples TRBV12-3 or TRBV12-4 to TRBJ2-5; weak D call: TRBD2 (6 bases). This CDR3 region has 13 residues. V was shortened by 5 bases and J by 1 base, with 8 bases between the two germline ends.